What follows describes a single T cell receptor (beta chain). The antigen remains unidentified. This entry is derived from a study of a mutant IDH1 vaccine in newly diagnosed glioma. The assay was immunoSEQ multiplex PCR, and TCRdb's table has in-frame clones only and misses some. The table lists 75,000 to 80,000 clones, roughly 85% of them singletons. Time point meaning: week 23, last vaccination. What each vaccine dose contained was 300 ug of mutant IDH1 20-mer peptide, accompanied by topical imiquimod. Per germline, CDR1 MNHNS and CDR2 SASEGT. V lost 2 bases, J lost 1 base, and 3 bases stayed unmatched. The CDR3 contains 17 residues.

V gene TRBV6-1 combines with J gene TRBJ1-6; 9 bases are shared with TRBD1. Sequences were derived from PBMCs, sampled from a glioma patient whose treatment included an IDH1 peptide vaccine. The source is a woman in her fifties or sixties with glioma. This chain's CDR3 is CASSESTGGSYNSPLHF. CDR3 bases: TGTGCCAGCAGTGAATCGACAGGGGGATCCTATAATTCACCCCTCCACTTT.